A selection of T cell receptor beta chains follows, all from one sample in a study of blood T cell repertoires in COVID-19. Profiling relied on immunoSEQ multiplex PCR, and the TCRdb table lists in-frame clones only, not all of them. The top ten clones hold 8.5% to 9% of a sample with roughly 280,000 clones, 86% of them seen once. Sequenced material: peripheral blood. The receptors originated from a man aged 35-49 years with active or convalescent COVID-19. CDR3s include the opening cysteine and the closing phenylalanine or tryptophan. D genes are given only for firm matches. Expanded clones get a size class; other rows say once, few or many, or leave the size out.

j_gene,abundance,v_gene,d_gene,CDR3nt,CDR3aa
TRBJ2-2,.,TRBV15,TRBD2,TGTGCCACCAGCAGAGATCTATTAACACTAGCGGGAGAGGGGCTGTTTTTT,CATSRDLLTLAGEGLFF
TRBJ2-2,.,TRBV5-1,.,TGCGCCAGCAGCCCGCAGGGGAACACCGGGGAGCTGTTTTTT,CASSPQGNTGELFF
TRBJ1-5,.,TRBV6-1,.,TGTGCCAGCAGTGAAGCCCGGGGAGGATGGCCCCAGCATTTT,CASSEARGGWPQHF
TRBJ2-1,.,TRBV2,.,TGTGCCAGCGGATCGGGGGATAACAATGAGCAGTTCTTC,CASGSGDNNEQFF
TRBJ1-2,.,TRBV19,TRBD1,TGTGCCAGTACCCGGGACAGCTATGGCTACACCTTC,CASTRDSYGYTF
TRBJ1-2,.,TRBV5-1,TRBD1,TGCGCCAGCAGCTTGGGTCAGGGGGCCTCGGAAGGCTACACCTTC,CASSLGQGASEGYTF
TRBJ1-2,few,TRBV27,TRBD1,TGTGCCAGCAGTCCGGGCCCGGGACAGGGATTTAACTATGGCTACACCTTC,CASSPGPGQGFNYGYTF
TRBJ2-2,.,TRBV4-2,TRBD2,TGTGCCAGCAGCCAAGAGGGGACTAGCGGGCTCGCGAACACCGGGGAGCTGTTTTTT,CASSQEGTSGLANTGELFF
TRBJ1-6,.,TRBV5-1,TRBD1,TGCGCCAGCAGCTCCGGGACAGAGAATTCACCCCTCCACTTT,CASSSGTENSPLHF
TRBJ1-3,few,TRBV6-5,.,TGTGCCAGCAGTCGAGACATCTCTGGAAACACCATATATTTT,CASSRDISGNTIYF
TRBJ1-6,.,TRBV5-6,TRBD1,TGTGCCAGCAGCTTATCGACAGGGGTACGACCCCTCCACTTT,CASSLSTGVRPLHF
TRBJ1-2,.,TRBV4-1,TRBD1,TGCGCCAGCAGCCAAACAGAGCAGGGGGCACGGGGCTACACCTTC,CASSQTEQGARGYTF
TRBJ2-7,.,TRBV10-2,TRBD1,TGCGCCAGCAGTGCAACTGACAGGGGCGACGAGCAGTACTTC,CASSATDRGDEQYF
TRBJ1-5,few,TRBV6-5,.,TGTGCCAGCAGTTACCATGCGACGGGAGATCAGCCCCAGCATTTT,CASSYHATGDQPQHF
TRBJ2-7,.,TRBV2,.,TGTGCCAGCAGTGACAGTCCCTACGAGCAGTACTTC,CASSDSPYEQYF
TRBJ2-1,once,TRBV12-3/TRBV12-4,.,TGTGCCACGTTAAGTAGCGTTGGTGAGTTCTTC,CATLSSVGEFF
TRBJ2-1,.,TRBV9,TRBD2,TGTGCCAGCAGTGACCCGGGACTAGTAAACAATGAGCAGTTCTTC,CASSDPGLVNNEQFF
TRBJ2-7,.,TRBV6-5,TRBD1,TGTGCCAGCAAAATAACGGGACAGGGGGCTTACGAGCAGTACTTC,CASKITGQGAYEQYF
TRBJ2-3,.,TRBV30,.,TGTGCCTGGATTGGACTATCCTACGATACGCAGTATTTT,CAWIGLSYDTQYF
TRBJ2-7,.,TRBV11-3,TRBD1,TGTGCCAGCAGCTCCCCGGGACAGGGCTACGAGCAGTACTTC,CASSSPGQGYEQYF